The 29 T cell receptor beta chains presented below share a single source sample, sequenced in a study of beta chain features in type 1 diabetes. Sequencing targeted expressed TCRB transcripts, as all isolated RNA had been reverse transcribed. The protocol was immunoSEQ multiplex PCR, while the TCRdb copy is restricted to in-frame clones and leaves out a portion. This repertoire shows 680,000 or so clones, 15% to 18% found once; its top ten account for 0.07% to 0.095%. Sequencing used naive CD4+ T cells from blood. The receptors stem from a man aged 18 to 30 in good health.

The chain couples TRBV4-2 to TRBJ2-7; D gene uncertain. Per the germline V gene, CDR1 is LGHNA and CDR2 is YNFKEQ. The V end was cut by 0 bases, the J end by 0 bases, with 12 bases between. There are 16 residues in the CDR3. CDR3 sequence (DNA): TGTGCCAGCAGCCAAGACTCGGCGACTGTCTCCTACGAGCAGTACTTC. Translation: CASSQDSATVSYEQYF.

This clone has just a few counts. This CDR3 reads CASSVGTAYGYTF. CDR3 coding DNA: TGTGCCAGCAGTGTCGGGACAGCCTATGGCTACACCTTC. The chain links TRBV6-5 to TRBJ1-2, with 7 bases that match TRBD1. V shed 5 bases and J 4 bases; nucleotides not matched to a gene: 4. The germline CDR1 and CDR2 sequences are MNHEY and SVGAGI. The CDR3 totals 13 residues.

The rearrangement uses TRBV6-5 and TRBJ1-3; TRBD1 is a possible D gene (5 bases). V dropped 0 bases and J dropped 5 bases, with 14 bases sitting between them. This CDR3 contains 16 residues. CDR1 is MNHEY, CDR2 SVGAGI, per germline. The CDR3 region has the DNA TGTGCCAGCAGTTACTCGGTCGTGAGGGGCCGAAACACCATATATTTT. Encoded protein: CASSYSVVRGRNTIYF.

This clone has only a few counts. The chain is built from TRBV4-1 and TRBJ2-5; TRBD2 might be the D (5 bases). CDR1 MGHRA and CDR2 YSYEKL come from the germline V gene. CDR3 length: 13 amino acids. The ends were cut back, 6 bases at V and 4 bases at J, with 12 bases in the middle. The CDR3 region has the DNA TGCGCCAGCAGGGAGGCAGTCGCAGAGACCCAGTACTTC. Amino acid sequence: CASREAVAETQYF.

The chain combines TRBV20-1 with TRBJ2-5; perhaps TRBD2 as D (5 bases). V was trimmed by 7 bases and J by 3 bases, leaving 9 bases between them. The CDR3 runs 11 residues. CDR1 is DFQATT and CDR2 is SNEGSKA in the germline V gene (reference sequence). In nucleotides, the CDR3 is TGCAGTGTTTCCGGGGAAGAGACCCAGTACTTC. Encoded protein: CSVSGEETQYF.

This chain uses TRBV9 with TRBJ2-2, with 8 bases that match TRBD2. J was trimmed by 5 bases and V by 0 bases; bases with no gene match: 3. CDR3 length equals 15 residues. Germline lookup yields CDR1 SGDLS and CDR2 YYNGEE. Written as DNA, the CDR3 is TGTGCCAGCAGCGTAGCGGGAGGGCGAACCGGGGAGCTGTTTTTT. Amino acid sequence: CASSVAGGRTGELFF. Full variable domain (rest looked up from reference TRBV9 and TRBJ2-2): DSGVTQTPKHLITATGQRVTLRCSPRSGDLSVYWYQQSLDQGLQFLIQYYNGEERAKGNILERFSAQQFPDLHSELNLSSLELGDSALYFCASSVAGGRTGELFFGEGSRLTVL.

The chain has TRBV7-9 and TRBJ2-3; maybe TRBD2 (5 bases). V lost 8 bases and J 4 bases, leaving 16 bases between the germline ends. The CDR3 sequence is 14 residues long. CDR1 and CDR2 (germline): SEHNR, FQNEAQ (reference sequence). The DNA of the CDR3 is TGTGCCAGCCTCATACCGGGAAGGGCAGATACGCAGTATTTT. Its translation: CASLIPGRADTQYF.

This clone was seen a handful of times. This chain joins TRBV4-3 and TRBJ2-7; a weak D match, TRBD1 (6 bases). The CDR3 is 15 residues long. The V and J ends lost 1 base and 5 bases respectively, with 15 bases between them. Germline CDR1 reads LGHNA; CDR2 reads YSLEER. CDR3 sequence (DNA): TGCGCCAGCAGCCAAGGGCCAGGGGCAATCCACGAGCAGTACTTC. As protein: CASSQGPGAIHEQYF.

The V gene is TRBV30, the J gene TRBJ1-2, with a weak D call TRBD1 (6 bases). The CDR3 has 12 amino acids. V shed 1 base and J shed 8 bases, with 11 bases lying between them. The germline gives CDR1 GTSNPN, CDR2 SVGIG (reference sequence). As DNA, the CDR3 is TGTGCCTGGAGTGAACAGGGCTTCGGCTACACCTTC. This encodes CAWSEQGFGYTF.

The chain joins TRBV14 to TRBJ2-7, with 11 bases matching TRBD1. This CDR3 has 16 residues. J gave up 7 bases and V 1 base, and 9 bases lay outside the gene matches. Per germline, CDR1 SGHDN and CDR2 FVKESK. The CDR3 sequence: CASSQAGGTGGVEQYF. CDR3 coding DNA: TGTGCCAGCAGCCAAGCCGGAGGGACAGGGGGTGTGGAGCAGTACTTC.

The chain has TRBV7-3 and TRBJ1-1; tentatively, D is TRBD1 (5 bases). The germline V and J ends were trimmed by 5 bases and 1 base, with 17 bases remaining between them. This CDR3 contains 16 residues. Germline loops: CDR1 SGHTA, CDR2 FQGTGA. The CDR3 is CASSRDPILSNTEAFF. DNA of the CDR3: TGTGCCAGCAGCCGGGACCCTATCTTATCGAACACTGAAGCTTTCTTT.

V gene TRBV25-1 combines with J gene TRBJ2-1; no definite D call. This CDR3 is built from 13 residues. Germline V gene sequence: CDR1 MGHDK, CDR2 SYGVNS. V lost 4 bases and J 4 bases, leaving 8 bases between the germline ends. CDR3 in DNA: TGTGCCAGCAGTGGCCCTAGATACAATGAGCAGTTCTTC. It codes for CASSGPRYNEQFF.

The chain combines TRBV25-1 with TRBJ2-7; D tentatively fits TRBD1 or TRBD2 (7 bases each). The V and J ends lost 0 bases and 6 bases respectively, with 15 bases between them. The CDR3 totals 15 residues. Germline CDR1 and CDR2: MGHDK and SYGVNS. The CDR3 reads CASSEYKGEGAEQYF. The CDR3 nucleotides read TGTGCCAGCAGTGAATATAAGGGGGAGGGGGCCGAGCAGTACTTC.

Only a few counts were recorded for this clone. The CDR3 nucleotides are TGCAGTGAACAGGGATCCTACGAGCAGTACTTC. This codes for CSEQGSYEQYF. This chain links TRBV20-1 with TRBJ2-7, with D tentatively TRBD1 (6 bases). V was cut by 7 bases and J by 1 base, with 8 bases left in between. Germline values: CDR1 DFQATT, CDR2 SNEGSKA (reference sequence). The CDR3 has 11 amino acids.

The J gene is TRBJ1-4, the V gene TRBV15; D call uncertain. The V and J ends lost 5 bases and 4 bases respectively, with 23 bases between them. The CDR3 totals 18 residues. Germline CDR1 and CDR2: LNHNV and YYDKDF (reference sequence). The CDR3 region has the DNA TGTGCCACCAGCGGATCCCTTGAACTGGGGAGAGTTAATGAAAAACTGTTTTTT. Protein sequence: CATSGSLELGRVNEKLFF.

This chain uses TRBV6-1 with TRBJ2-7; no firm D call. Trimming took off 8 bases at V and 1 base at J, with 6 bases between the two ends. This CDR3 comprises 11 residues. The germline CDR1 and CDR2 sequences are MNHNS and SASEGT. The CDR3 loop is CASRTSYEQYF. In nucleotides, the CDR3 is TGTGCCAGCCGAACATCCTACGAGCAGTACTTC.

This rearrangement joins TRBV11-2 to TRBJ1-1; D is undetermined. The CDR3 is 12 amino acids. Germline V gives CDR1 SGHAT, CDR2 FQNNGV. The germline V and J ends were trimmed by 1 base and 11 bases, with 11 bases remaining between them. The DNA of the CDR3 is TGTGCCAGCAGCTTAGTTATGGGTATGGCTTTCTTT. Protein sequence: CASSLVMGMAFF.

This clone came up a few times. Other nucleotide sequences in the sample specify the same CDR3. This chain connects TRBV20-1 to TRBJ2-3; D is undetermined. The germline V gene encodes CDR1 DFQATT and CDR2 SNEGSKA (reference sequence). V was shortened by 6 bases and J by 0 bases, with 4 bases between the two germline ends. This CDR3 has 11 residues. The CDR3 sequence is CSAKSTDTQYF. In nucleotides, the CDR3 is TGCAGTGCAAAGAGCACAGATACGCAGTATTTT.

The chain combines TRBV15 with TRBJ1-1, with D tentatively TRBD1 (5 bases). There are 15 residues in the CDR3. CDR1 LNHNV and CDR2 YYDKDF come from the germline V gene (reference sequence). Trimming pared 0 bases from V and 3 bases from J, leaving 11 bases between. Here the CDR3 reads CATSREPGSHTEAFF. The CDR3 DNA follows: TGTGCCACCAGCAGAGAGCCAGGGTCGCACACTGAAGCTTTCTTT.

As to this clone: A junction end diverges from the germline sequence, so it may reflect a read error. This chain links TRBV7-7 with TRBJ2-1; 7 positions match TRBD1. Germline assignment: CDR1 SSHAT and CDR2 FNYEAQ (reference sequence). The CDR3 is made up of 15 amino acids. CDR3 sequence: CASSLYRGSYNEQFF. The CDR3 coding sequence is TGTGCTAGCAGCTTATACAGGGGTTCCTACAATGAGCAGTTCTTC.

This clone was detected a few times. The V gene is TRBV30, the J gene TRBJ2-3, with D possibly being TRBD1 (5 bases). This CDR3 has 15 amino acids. Looked up from germline, CDR1 is GTSNPN and CDR2 is SVGIG (reference sequence). V shed 2 bases and J shed 1 base, with 13 bases lying between them. The CDR3 DNA follows: TGTGCCTGGAGTTGGAGACAGAGAGGCACAGATACGCAGTATTTT. Translating gives CAWSWRQRGTDTQYF.

This chain joins TRBV4-3 and TRBJ1-5, with a possible D match to TRBD1 (5 bases). The V end was cut by 4 bases, the J end by 0 bases, with 13 bases between. CDR1 is LGHNA and CDR2 is YSLEER in the germline V gene. The CDR3 is 16 residues long. CDR3 coding DNA: TGCGCCAGCAGCCTTGCGGTTGGGGGTAGCAATCAGCCCCAGCATTTT. It translates to CASSLAVGGSNQPQHF.

The chain has TRBV9 and TRBJ2-2; D possibly corresponds to TRBD2 (6 bases). CDR1 is SGDLS and CDR2 is YYNGEE in the germline V gene. This CDR3 is 16 amino acids long. Trimming cost V 1 base and J 2 bases, with 12 bases left between them. The CDR3, as DNA: TGTGCCAGCAGCGTAAAGAGGGGACTTAACACCGGGGAGCTGTTTTTT. Translated, it gives CASSVKRGLNTGELFF.

This clone has more than one count but fewer than ten. The J gene is TRBJ2-2, the V gene TRBV29-1, with 8 bases fitting TRBD1. CDR1 and CDR2 from the germline V gene are SQVTM and ANQGSEA. The CDR3 runs to 14 residues. The J segment lost 6 bases and the V segment lost 2 bases, leaving 5 bases of the junction unmatched. Here the CDR3 reads CSVEWTGPPGELFF. The CDR3 nucleotides read TGCAGCGTTGAATGGACAGGGCCTCCCGGGGAGCTGTTTTTT.

The J gene is TRBJ2-5, the V gene TRBV9, with 16 bases aligning to TRBD2. The CDR3 contains 18 residues. The junction had 6 bases not matched to a gene; V was cut back by 0 bases and J by 4 bases. CDR1 and CDR2 (germline): SGDLS, YYNGEE. The CDR3 loop is CASSVEGLAGGPGETQYF. The CDR3 region has the DNA TGTGCCAGCAGCGTAGAGGGACTAGCGGGAGGGCCTGGAGAGACCCAGTACTTC.

The chain links TRBV7-9 to TRBJ1-2; D uncertain. The CDR3 runs to 12 residues. V was pared by 5 bases and J by 5 bases, with 9 bases between. Germline lookup yields CDR1 SEHNR and CDR2 FQNEAQ (reference sequence). Here the CDR3 reads CASSTNGYGYTF. In nucleotides, the CDR3 is TGTGCCAGCAGCACCAACGGGTATGGCTACACCTTC.

This clone was recorded a few times. This CDR3 is CASSPRTGDYEQYF. CDR3 nucleotides: TGTGCCAGCAGCCCCCGGACAGGGGACTACGAGCAGTACTTC. The chain recombines TRBV9 with TRBJ2-7, with 9 bases identical to TRBD1. Germline CDR1 SGDLS, CDR2 YYNGEE. The CDR3 runs to 14 residues. V dropped 4 bases and J dropped 3; count of bases not matched to a gene: 5.

On this clone itself: Within the sample, other DNA sequences also encode this same CDR3. This chain connects TRBV20-1 to TRBJ1-4; no clear D. With 0 bases removed from V and 7 bases from J, the gap between germline ends came to 0 bases. The CDR3 spans 10 residues. The V gene's germline CDR1 is DFQATT and CDR2 SNEGSKA (reference sequence). CDR3 region: CSARDEKLFF. The CDR3 DNA sequence: TGCAGTGCTAGAGATGAAAAACTGTTTTTT.

This clone was seen only once. The chain combines TRBV4-2 with TRBJ2-3; 10 bases fit TRBD1. This CDR3 spans 14 amino acids. Germline CDR1 LGHNA, CDR2 YNFKEQ. V was pared by 11 bases and J by 3 bases, with 8 bases of the junction left unmatched. The DNA of the CDR3 is TGTGCCGTTGGAAGGGGACAGGGGACAGATACGCAGTATTTT. It specifies CAVGRGQGTDTQYF.